This record concerns one T cell receptor beta chain sequence. The germline V gene encodes CDR1 PRHDT and CDR2 FYEKMQ (reference sequence). With 5 bases clipped from V and 1 base from J, the junction kept 4 bases outside the gene matches. The CDR3 has 15 amino acids. This record belongs to a study of blood T cell repertoires in COVID-19. The method was immunoSEQ multiplex PCR; TCRdb's version includes in-frame clones alone and lacks a portion of them. Among 200,000 to 250,000 clones listed, roughly 80% were seen once. The source is a woman aged 60-75 years who had recovered from COVID-19. J is TRBJ2-1 and V is TRBV13, with 8 bases identical to TRBD2. The sample comprised peripheral blood. The CDR3 DNA sequence: TGTGCCAGCAGCCTACGGGGGGGGTCCTACAATGAGCAGTTCTTC. Protein: CASSLRGGSYNEQFF.